This T cell receptor beta chain is drawn from a study of T cells in women clearing cervical HPV infection. Of note for this clone: The observed sequence ends 3 residues before the CDR3 terminus, with the missing tail filled in from the germline J gene.

The table came from immunoSEQ multiplex PCR; TCRdb's copy has only in-frame clones and leaves some out. The sample holds around 25,000 clones. The V gene's germline CDR1 is MGHRA and CDR2 YSYEKL. V was cut by 4 bases and J by 5 bases, with 10 bases left in between. This CDR3 comprises 13 residues. The sequenced material came from blood buffy coat. The TCR originated in a woman aged 18-69 years with a cervical HPV16 infection that either progressed to CIN3+ or cleared (not recorded which). The chain has TRBV4-1 and TRBJ2-3; a weak D match, TRBD2 (5 bases). The CDR3 region is CASSLVRGDTQYF. The CDR3 bases that were read are TGCGCCAGCAGCCTTGTCCGGGGAGATACG.